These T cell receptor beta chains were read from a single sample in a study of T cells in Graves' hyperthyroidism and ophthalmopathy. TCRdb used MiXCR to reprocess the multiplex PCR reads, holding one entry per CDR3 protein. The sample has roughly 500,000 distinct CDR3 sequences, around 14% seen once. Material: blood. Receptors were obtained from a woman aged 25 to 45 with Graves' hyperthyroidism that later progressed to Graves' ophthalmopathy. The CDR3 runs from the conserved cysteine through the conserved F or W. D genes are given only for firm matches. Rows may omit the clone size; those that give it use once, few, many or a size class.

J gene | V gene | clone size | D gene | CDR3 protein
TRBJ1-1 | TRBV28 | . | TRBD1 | CASITGQGHTEAFF
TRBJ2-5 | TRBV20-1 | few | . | CSARESTVWPQETQYF
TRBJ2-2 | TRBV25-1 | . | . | CASSDPITNTGELFF
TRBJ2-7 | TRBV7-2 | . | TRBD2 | CASSLVLLAGGPMREQYF
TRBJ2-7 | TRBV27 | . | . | CASSSTSTLGGQYF
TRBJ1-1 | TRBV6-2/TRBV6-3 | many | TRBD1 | CASSVGTGTGVTEAFF
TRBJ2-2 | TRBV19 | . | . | CASRIPGELFF
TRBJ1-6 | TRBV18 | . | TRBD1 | CASSPTGTVDSPLHF
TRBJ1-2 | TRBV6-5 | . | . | CASSYSVQQALNYGYTF
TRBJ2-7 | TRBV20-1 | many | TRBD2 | CSASSGSSYEQYF
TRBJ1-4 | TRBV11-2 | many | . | CASSPLDFAVIEKLFF
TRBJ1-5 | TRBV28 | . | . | CASSPRPQGNQPQHF
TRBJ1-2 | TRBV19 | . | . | CASKTQGSAYGYTF